Below, one T cell receptor (beta chain) is given with its context. What it binds is not known. The CDR3 is 15 amino acids. Between the trimmed V and J ends, which lost 0 bases and 5 bases, there was a span of 14 bases. These data belong to a study of cytomegalovirus exposure and HLA in healthy donors. Study-wide findings and caveats: Using the classifier, cytomegalovirus status was reportedly diagnosed with high specificity and sensitivity. Other equally common chains were less clonally expanded than HLA-associated TCR beta chains, a later analysis showed. Researchers left out some V segments, among them TRBV6-2 and TRBV6-3, as indistinguishable.

Both 60 Vbeta primers and 13 Jbeta primers went into the PCR. TCRdb's table, derived via immunoSEQ multiplex PCR, lists solely in-frame clones and lacks some. Here the sample spans some 190,000 clones, approximately 88% being singletons. The TCR comes from a boy aged 2 to 9 in good health and CMV-seronegative. The sequenced sample consisted of PBMCs. This chain uses TRBV5-3 with TRBJ1-1; TRBD1 might be the D (6 bases). TRBV5-3 has ORF status, its function being uncertain. The CDR3 DNA reads as TGTGCCAGAAGCTTGGTGGGGGCCGTAGGGACTGAAGCTTTCTTT. This translates into CARSLVGAVGTEAFF.